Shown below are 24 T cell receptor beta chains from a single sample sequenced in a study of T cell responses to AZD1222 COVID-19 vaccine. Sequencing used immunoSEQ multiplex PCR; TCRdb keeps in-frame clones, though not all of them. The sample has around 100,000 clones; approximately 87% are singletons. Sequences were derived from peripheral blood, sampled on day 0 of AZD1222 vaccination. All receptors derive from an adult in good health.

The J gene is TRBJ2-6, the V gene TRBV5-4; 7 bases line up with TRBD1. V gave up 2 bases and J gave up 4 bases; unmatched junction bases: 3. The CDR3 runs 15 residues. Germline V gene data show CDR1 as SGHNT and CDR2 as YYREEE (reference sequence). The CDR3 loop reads CASSLGGAGANVLTF. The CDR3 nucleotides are TGTGCCAGCAGCTTAGGGGGCGCGGGGGCCAACGTCCTGACTTTC.

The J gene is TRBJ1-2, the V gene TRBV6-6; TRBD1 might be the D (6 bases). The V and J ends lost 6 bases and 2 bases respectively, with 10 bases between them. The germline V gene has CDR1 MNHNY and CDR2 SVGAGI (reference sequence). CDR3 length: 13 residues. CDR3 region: CASSPGQNYGYTF. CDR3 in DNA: TGTGCCAGCAGCCCAGGACAGAACTATGGCTACACCTTC.

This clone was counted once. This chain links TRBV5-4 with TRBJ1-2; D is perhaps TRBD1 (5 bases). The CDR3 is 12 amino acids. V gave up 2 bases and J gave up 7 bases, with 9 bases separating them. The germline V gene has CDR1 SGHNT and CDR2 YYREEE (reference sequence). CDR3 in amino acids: CASSFGGTGYTF. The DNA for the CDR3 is TGTGCCAGCAGCTTCGGGGGGACTGGCTACACCTTC.

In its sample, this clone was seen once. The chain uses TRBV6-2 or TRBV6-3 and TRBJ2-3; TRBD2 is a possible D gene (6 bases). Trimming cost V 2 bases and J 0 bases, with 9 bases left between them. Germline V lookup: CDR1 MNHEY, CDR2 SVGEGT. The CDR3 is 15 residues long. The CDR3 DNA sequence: TGTGCCAGCAGTTACCCCGGGGGTAGCACAGATACGCAGTATTTT. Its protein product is CASSYPGGSTDTQYF.

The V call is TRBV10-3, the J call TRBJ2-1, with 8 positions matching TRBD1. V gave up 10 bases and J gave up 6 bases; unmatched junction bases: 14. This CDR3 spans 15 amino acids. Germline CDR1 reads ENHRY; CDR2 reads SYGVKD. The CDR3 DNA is TGTGCCACCCTCGACCGGGACAGGCACCTCAATGAGCAGTTCTTC. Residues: CATLDRDRHLNEQFF.

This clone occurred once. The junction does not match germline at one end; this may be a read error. This chain's CDR3 is CASSPGTSSHNEQFF. The DNA of the CDR3 is TGTGCCAGCAGTCCCGGCACTAGCTCCCACAATGAGCAGTTCTTC. V is TRBV2 and J is TRBJ2-1; weak D call: TRBD2 (6 bases). From germline, CDR1 is SNHLY and CDR2 FYNNEI. The CDR3 totals 15 residues.

The CDR3 nucleotides read TGTGCCAGCTCCGGGATTCAGAATGAAAAACTGTTTTTT. Protein: CASSGIQNEKLFF. The V gene is TRBV2, the J gene TRBJ1-4; D remains unclear. V was clipped by 8 bases and J by 5 bases, with 12 bases between them. The CDR3 loop spans 13 amino acids. Germline V gene sequence: CDR1 SNHLY, CDR2 FYNNEI.

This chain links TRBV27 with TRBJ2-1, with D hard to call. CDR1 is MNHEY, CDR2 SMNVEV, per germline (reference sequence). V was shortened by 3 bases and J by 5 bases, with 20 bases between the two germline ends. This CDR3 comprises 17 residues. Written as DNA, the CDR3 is TGTGCCAGCAGTTTTGCCGACTGGAAAGGCCCGAACAATGAGCAGTTCTTC. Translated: CASSFADWKGPNNEQFF.

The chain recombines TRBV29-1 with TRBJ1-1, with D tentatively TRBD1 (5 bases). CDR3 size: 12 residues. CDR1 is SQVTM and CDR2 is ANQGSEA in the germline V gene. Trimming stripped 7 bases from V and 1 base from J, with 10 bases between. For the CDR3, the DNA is TGCAGCGGGACGCAGGGGAACACTGAAGCTTTCTTT. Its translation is CSGTQGNTEAFF.

The CDR3 loop is CASSYSVVLLNEKLFF. For the CDR3, the DNA is TGTGCCAGCAGTTACTCGGTCGTACTATTAAATGAAAAACTGTTTTTT. The chain has TRBV6-5 and TRBJ1-4; D is undetermined. The CDR3 loop spans 16 amino acids. Per germline, CDR1 MNHEY and CDR2 SVGAGI. V was cut by 0 bases and J by 5 bases, with 13 bases left in between.

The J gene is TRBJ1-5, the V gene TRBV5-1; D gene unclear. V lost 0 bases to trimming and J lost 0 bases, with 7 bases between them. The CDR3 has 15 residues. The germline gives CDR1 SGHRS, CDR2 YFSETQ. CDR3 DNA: TGCGCCAGCAGCTTGGAAGGGTCTAGCAATCAGCCCCAGCATTTT. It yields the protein CASSLEGSSNQPQHF. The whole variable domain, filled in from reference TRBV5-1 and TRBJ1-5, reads KAGVTQTPRYLIKTRGQQVTLSCSPISGHRSVSWYQQTPGQGLQFLFEYFSETQRNKGNFPGRFSGRQFSNSRSEMNVSTLELGDSALYLCASSLEGSSNQPQHFGDGTRLSIL.

The CDR3 is CASSSTGTAISEQFF. In nucleotides, the CDR3 is TGTGCCAGCAGCTCCACCGGGACAGCCATTTCGGAGCAGTTCTTC. V gene TRBV11-3 combines with J gene TRBJ2-1, with TRBD1 identical over 7 bases. V lost 4 bases to trimming and J lost 10 bases; unmatched junction nucleotides: 13. The CDR3 is made up of 15 amino acids. The V gene's germline CDR1 is SGHNT and CDR2 YENEEA.

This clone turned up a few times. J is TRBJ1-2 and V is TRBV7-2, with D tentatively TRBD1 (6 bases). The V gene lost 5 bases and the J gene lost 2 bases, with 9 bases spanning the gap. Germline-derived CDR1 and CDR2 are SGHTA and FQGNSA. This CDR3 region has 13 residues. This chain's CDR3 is CASSTDRNYGYTF. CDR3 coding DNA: TGTGCCAGCAGCACCGACAGGAACTATGGCTACACCTTC.

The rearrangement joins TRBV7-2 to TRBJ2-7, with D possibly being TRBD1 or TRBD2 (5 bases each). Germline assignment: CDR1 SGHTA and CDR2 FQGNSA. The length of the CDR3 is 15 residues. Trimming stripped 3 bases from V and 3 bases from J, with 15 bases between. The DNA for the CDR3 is TGTGCCAGCAGCTTTGCCCAGGGACCCAACTACGAGCAGTACTTC. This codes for CASSFAQGPNYEQYF.

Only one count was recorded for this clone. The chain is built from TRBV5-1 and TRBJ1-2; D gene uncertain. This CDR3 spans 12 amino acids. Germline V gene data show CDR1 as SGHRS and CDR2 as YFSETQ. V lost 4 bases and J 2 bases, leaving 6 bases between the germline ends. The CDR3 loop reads CASSGVNYGYTF. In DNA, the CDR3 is TGCGCCAGCAGCGGGGTCAACTATGGCTACACCTTC.

In DNA form, the CDR3 reads TGCGCCAGCAGCCCCCCATCATCCACAGATACGCAGTATTTT. This encodes CASSPPSSTDTQYF. The genes are TRBV5-1 and TRBJ2-3; no firm D call. The CDR3 loop spans 14 amino acids. CDR1 and CDR2 (germline): SGHRS, YFSETQ. The V gene lost 4 bases and the J gene lost 2 bases, with 11 bases spanning the gap.

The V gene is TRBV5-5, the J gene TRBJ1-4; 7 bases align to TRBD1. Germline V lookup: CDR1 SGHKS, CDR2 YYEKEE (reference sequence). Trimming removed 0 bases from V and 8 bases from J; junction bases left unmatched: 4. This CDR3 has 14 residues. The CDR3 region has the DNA TGTGCCAGCAGCTTGGACAGGGGAGGGGAAAAACTGTTTTTT. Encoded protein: CASSLDRGGEKLFF.

This CDR3 reads CASSLGLAGRYTDTQYF. DNA of the CDR3: TGCGCCAGCAGCTTAGGACTAGCGGGACGTTACACAGATACGCAGTATTTT. The chain has TRBV5-1 and TRBJ2-3, with 12 positions matching TRBD2. The V segment lost 2 bases and the J segment 2 bases; nucleotides outside the gene matches: 6. The germline CDR1 and CDR2 sequences are SGHRS and YFSETQ. This CDR3 is built from 17 residues.

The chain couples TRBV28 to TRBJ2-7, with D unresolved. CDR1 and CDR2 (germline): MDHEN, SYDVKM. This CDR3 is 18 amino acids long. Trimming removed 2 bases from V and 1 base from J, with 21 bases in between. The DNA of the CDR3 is TGTGCCAGCAGTTTAGAAGAACCGAAAGCCGAGACTTCCTACGAGCAGTACTTC. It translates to CASSLEEPKAETSYEQYF. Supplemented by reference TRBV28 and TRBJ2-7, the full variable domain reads DVKVTQSSRYLVKRTGEKVFLECVQDMDHENMFWYRQDPGLGLRLIYFSYDVKMKEKGDIPEGYSVSREKKERFSLILESASTNQTSMYLCASSLEEPKAETSYEQYFGPGTRLTVT.

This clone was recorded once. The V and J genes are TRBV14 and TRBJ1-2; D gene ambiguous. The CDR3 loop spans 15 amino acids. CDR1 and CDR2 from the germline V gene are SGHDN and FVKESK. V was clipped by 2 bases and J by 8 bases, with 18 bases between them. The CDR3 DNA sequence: TGTGCCAGCAGCCAAATTGGTGCTTATCTGGGGGGCTACACCTTC. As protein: CASSQIGAYLGGYTF.

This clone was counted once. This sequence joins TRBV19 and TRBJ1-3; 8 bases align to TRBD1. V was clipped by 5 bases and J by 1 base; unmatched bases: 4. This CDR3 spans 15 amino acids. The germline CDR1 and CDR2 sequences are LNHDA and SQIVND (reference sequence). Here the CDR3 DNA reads TGTGCCAGTAGTCCGGACAGGGTTTCTGGAAACACCATATATTTT. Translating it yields CASSPDRVSGNTIYF.

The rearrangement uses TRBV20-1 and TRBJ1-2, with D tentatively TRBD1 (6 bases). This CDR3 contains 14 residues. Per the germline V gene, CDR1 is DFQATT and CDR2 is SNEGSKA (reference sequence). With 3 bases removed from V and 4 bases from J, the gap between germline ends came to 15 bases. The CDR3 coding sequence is TGCAGTGCTAGTTGGGGGCAGGGCACCTATGGCTACACCTTC. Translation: CSASWGQGTYGYTF.

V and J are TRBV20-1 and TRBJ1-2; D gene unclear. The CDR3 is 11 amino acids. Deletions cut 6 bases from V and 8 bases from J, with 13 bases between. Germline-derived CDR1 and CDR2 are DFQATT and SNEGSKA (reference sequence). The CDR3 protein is CSARRSRGYTF. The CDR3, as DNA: TGCAGTGCCCGGAGGAGTCGGGGCTACACCTTC.

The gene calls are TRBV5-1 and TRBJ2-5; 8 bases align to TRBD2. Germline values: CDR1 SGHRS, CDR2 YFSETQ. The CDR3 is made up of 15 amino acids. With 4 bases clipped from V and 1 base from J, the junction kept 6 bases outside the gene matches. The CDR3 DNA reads TGCGCCAGCAGCCGGGGCGGGGGGATCCAAGAGACCCAGTACTTC. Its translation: CASSRGGGIQETQYF.